Following are 23 T cell receptor beta chains from one sample sequenced in a study of CD8 T cells in ankylosing spondylitis. TCRdb redid the calling of the 5' RACE reads with MiXCR, one entry per CDR3 protein. The sample lists a few hundred thousand distinct CDR3 sequences, 8% seen once, with 14% to 15% in the top ten. The study's findings and limits: One TCR beta motif, made up of roughly 8 highly homologous variants, appeared characteristic of ankylosing spondylitis blood.

These receptors' antigens are unknown. The material sequenced was blood, either unsorted or a sorted T cell fraction (not recorded which). The receptor set was obtained from a male donor with ankylosing spondylitis.

This clonotype was counted a few times. J is TRBJ2-1 and V is TRBV12-3 or TRBV12-4; 7 bases align to TRBD1. V was clipped by 6 bases and J by 4 bases; unmatched bases: 9. This CDR3 contains 15 residues. CDR3 DNA sequence: TGTGCCAGCAGACTGGGGACAGTACCTTACAATGAGCAGTTCTTC. Translating it yields CASRLGTVPYNEQFF.

This clonotype has a count of ten or more. The chain couples TRBV12-3 or TRBV12-4 to TRBJ2-7; D gene ambiguous. V dropped 3 bases and J dropped 4 bases, with 7 bases sitting between them. This CDR3 spans 12 amino acids. DNA for the CDR3: TGTGCCAGCAGTTTGTTTACATACGAGCAGTACTTC. Protein sequence: CASSLFTYEQYF.

This chain joins TRBV29-1 and TRBJ1-2; D possibly corresponds to TRBD1 (5 bases). Germline-derived CDR1 and CDR2 are SQVTM and ANQGSEA. The CDR3 is made up of 12 amino acids. Trimming cost V 7 bases and J 1 base, with 10 bases left between them. The CDR3 nucleotides read TGCAGCGGGGGGGACGGTAACTATGGCTACACCTTC. Its translation: CSGGDGNYGYTF.

This clonotype has a handful of counts. The rearrangement joins TRBV12-3 or TRBV12-4 to TRBJ2-2; 8 bases agree with TRBD2. CDR3 length: 17 amino acids. V was pared by 6 bases and J by 2 bases, with 11 bases of the junction left unmatched. Written as DNA, the CDR3 is TGTGCCAGCAGAATCACCGGACTAGCAGTTAACACCGGGGAGCTGTTTTTT. Protein product: CASRITGLAVNTGELFF.

This clonotype has just a few counts. CDR3 residues: CASSFRQGAAGELFF. The DNA for the CDR3 is TGTGCCAGCAGCTTCCGACAGGGGGCGGCCGGGGAGCTGTTTTTT. The genes are TRBV7-2 and TRBJ2-2; 10 nucleotides match TRBD1. The J segment lost 6 bases and the V segment lost 3 bases, leaving 4 bases of the junction unmatched. Germline V gene data show CDR1 as SGHTA and CDR2 as FQGNSA. The CDR3 length is 15 residues.

There are many counts of this clonotype. CDR3 nucleotides: TGCAGCGTTAGACTAGCGGGACCTTCCTTAAACACCGGGGAGCTGTTTTTT. This codes for CSVRLAGPSLNTGELFF. The chain combines TRBV29-1 with TRBJ2-2; TRBD2 matches at 11 bases. This CDR3 region has 17 residues. V shed 5 bases and J 2 bases; nucleotides not matched to a gene: 10. CDR1 and CDR2 from the germline V gene are SQVTM and ANQGSEA.

This clonotype was seen at least ten times. The genes are TRBV7-9 and TRBJ1-4; the D is unclear. The CDR3 contains 14 residues. Per the germline V gene, CDR1 is SEHNR and CDR2 is FQNEAQ (reference sequence). V shed 5 bases and J shed 4 bases, with 11 bases lying between them. The CDR3 DNA is TGTGCCAGCAGCAAAGACGTACATAATGAAAAACTGTTTTTT. This sequence encodes CASSKDVHNEKLFF.

V gene TRBV7-6 combines with J gene TRBJ2-7, with D tentatively TRBD2 (5 bases). The germline V gene has CDR1 SGHVS and CDR2 FNYEAQ. The CDR3 covers 15 residues. Trimming took 4 bases from V and 2 from J, leaving 15 bases between them. CDR3 sequence reads: CASSSLSSGPYEQYF. The CDR3 region has the DNA TGTGCCAGCAGCTCCTTGAGCAGCGGTCCCTACGAGCAGTACTTC. Variable domain in full (rest from reference TRBV7-6 and TRBJ2-7): GAGVSQSPRYKVTKRGQDVALRCDPISGHVSLYWYRQALGQGPEFLTYFNYEAQQDKSGLPNDRFSAERPEGSISTLTIQRTEQRDSAMYRCASSSLSSGPYEQYFGPGTRLTVT.

This clonotype came up a few times. The V gene is TRBV20-1, the J gene TRBJ2-1; 9 positions match TRBD1. Unmatched junction bases numbered 3, after V lost 5 bases and J lost 1 base. CDR1 is DFQATT and CDR2 is SNEGSKA in the germline V gene (reference sequence). The CDR3 runs to 14 residues. In DNA, the CDR3 is TGCAGTGCTTACAGGGGGCGATCCTACAATGAGCAGTTCTTC. It translates to CSAYRGRSYNEQFF.

This clonotype appeared a few times. The chain recombines TRBV12-3 or TRBV12-4 with TRBJ1-2, with D hard to call. This CDR3 is 14 amino acids long. Trimming cost V 2 bases and J 3 bases, with 10 bases left between them. The CDR3 here is CASSLQGRDYGYTF. CDR3 in DNA: TGTGCCAGCAGTTTACAAGGGAGGGACTATGGCTACACCTTC.

The CDR3 bases are TGTGCCAGCAGCCAAGCTTTTGGGAATGAGCAGTTCTTC. Encoded protein: CASSQAFGNEQFF. This rearrangement joins TRBV4-2 to TRBJ2-1, with no clear D. Trimming shortened V by 1 base and J by 7 bases, and 8 bases separated the two germline ends. The germline V gene encodes CDR1 LGHNA and CDR2 YNFKEQ. The CDR3 runs 13 residues.

This clonotype was seen a handful of times. The rearrangement joins TRBV15 to TRBJ2-6; D is unresolved. V lost 0 bases, J lost 4 bases, and 10 bases lay in between. The CDR3 runs 16 residues. Germline CDR1 is LNHNV and CDR2 is YYDKDF (reference sequence). The CDR3 DNA follows: TGTGCCACCAGCAGAGATTTCGGCTCCGGGGCCAACGTCCTGACTTTC. It codes for CATSRDFGSGANVLTF. Filled out from reference TRBV15 and TRBJ2-6, the complete variable domain reads DAMVIQNPRYQVTQFGKPVTLSCSQTLNHNVMYWYQQKSSQAPKLLFHYYDKDFNNEADTPDNFQSRRPNTSFCFLDIRSPGLGDTAMYLCATSRDFGSGANVLTFGAGSRLTVL.

The table lists this clonotype with many counts. J is TRBJ1-2 and V is TRBV4-3; the match to TRBD1 covers 7 bases. V dropped 2 bases and J dropped 4; count of bases not matched to a gene: 4. The length of the CDR3 is 14 residues. Germline CDR1 reads LGHNA; CDR2 reads YSLEER. The CDR3 here is CASSQRDSRYGYTF. In nucleotides, the CDR3 is TGCGCCAGCAGCCAACGGGACAGCCGCTATGGCTACACCTTC.

This clonotype has ten or more counts. The chain combines TRBV7-8 with TRBJ2-1; 7 nucleotides line up with TRBD1. The germline CDR1 and CDR2 sequences are SGHVS and FQNEAQ. The V gene end was trimmed by 4 bases and the J gene end by 2 bases; junction bases not matched to a gene: 11. This CDR3 spans 17 amino acids. Here the CDR3 reads CASSSGQWLTPYNEQFF. Here the CDR3 DNA reads TGTGCCAGCAGCTCGGGACAGTGGTTAACTCCCTACAATGAGCAGTTCTTC.

In this sample, this clonotype turned up a few times. CDR3 in DNA: TGCGCCAGCAGCCGGGACAAACGGAACACTGAAGCTTTCTTT. It encodes CASSRDKRNTEAFF. The J gene is TRBJ1-1, the V gene TRBV5-1; weak D call: TRBD1 (6 bases). The V end lost 4 bases, the J end lost 1 base, and 11 bases lay between the germline ends. The CDR3 sequence is 14 residues long. The germline V gene encodes CDR1 SGHRS and CDR2 YFSETQ. The full variable domain, with the rest looked up from reference TRBV5-1 and TRBJ1-1, is KAGVTQTPRYLIKTRGQQVTLSCSPISGHRSVSWYQQTPGQGLQFLFEYFSETQRNKGNFPGRFSGRQFSNSRSEMNVSTLELGDSALYLCASSRDKRNTEAFFGQGTRLTVV.

This clonotype was observed a few times. The chain combines TRBV29-1 with TRBJ2-5, with D tentatively TRBD1 (6 bases). V lost 5 bases to trimming and J lost 1 base, with 11 bases between them. The CDR3 spans 13 residues. Germline V lookup: CDR1 SQVTM, CDR2 ANQGSEA. The CDR3 coding sequence is TGCAGCGTTTTCACAGGGAGCCAAGAGACCCAGTACTTC. Translating gives CSVFTGSQETQYF.

As to this clonotype: Its ends do not fully match the called genes, so a read error is possible. The chain couples TRBV11-3 to TRBJ1-1; tentative D call: TRBD1 (5 bases). Germline V gene lookup returns CDR1 SGHNT and CDR2 YENEEA. The CDR3 has 15 amino acids. CDR3 bases: TGTGCCAGCAGCCCGGGGGGGATTATGAACACTGAAGCCTTCTTT. Residues: CASSPGGIMNTEAFF.

The gene calls are TRBV5-6 and TRBJ1-1, with 7 bases lining up with TRBD1. Germline V gene sequence: CDR1 SGHDT, CDR2 YYEEEE. V shed 3 bases and J 1 base; nucleotides not matched to a gene: 3. The CDR3 extends over 14 amino acids. This CDR3 reads CASSWAGGNTEAFF. The CDR3 nucleotides are TGTGCCAGCAGCTGGGCAGGGGGGAACACTGAAGCTTTCTTT.

The table lists this clonotype with a few counts. The chain combines TRBV6-2 or TRBV6-3 with TRBJ2-1; 9 bases agree with TRBD2. Germline V gives CDR1 MNHEY, CDR2 SVGEGT. The CDR3 contains 18 residues. With 0 bases clipped from V and 0 bases from J, the junction kept 6 bases outside the gene matches. CDR3 region: CASSYSHFSGSSYNEQFF. CDR3 DNA sequence: TGTGCCAGCAGTTACTCTCATTTTAGCGGGAGCTCCTACAATGAGCAGTTCTTC.

This clonotype was detected ten times or more. The chain is built from TRBV10-3 and TRBJ1-5, with D perhaps TRBD1 (6 bases). The germline V gene encodes CDR1 ENHRY and CDR2 SYGVKD. The ends were cut back, 4 bases at V and 4 bases at J, with 14 bases in the middle. The CDR3 loop spans 15 amino acids. CDR3 in DNA: TGTGCCATCAGTGTCGGGGACACTAGGAATCAGCCCCAGCATTTT. Protein sequence: CAISVGDTRNQPQHF.

This clonotype turned up a few times. The chain carries TRBV5-5 and TRBJ2-1; no clear D gene. The CDR3 has 13 amino acids. Trimming stripped 2 bases from V and 6 bases from J, with 9 bases between. Germline assignment: CDR1 SGHKS and CDR2 YYEKEE (reference sequence). In nucleotides, the CDR3 is TGTGCCAGCAGCTTATGGCTCTCCAATGAGCAGTTCTTC. It translates to CASSLWLSNEQFF.

This clonotype has a handful of counts. The V gene is TRBV30, the J gene TRBJ1-2; D perhaps matches TRBD1 (6 bases). The germline V gene has CDR1 GTSNPN and CDR2 SVGIG (reference sequence). V gave up 5 bases and J gave up 7 bases, with 23 bases separating them. CDR3 length equals 15 residues. The CDR3: CAWGRPGHSQFGYTF. The CDR3, as DNA: TGTGCCTGGGGGAGACCGGGACACAGCCAGTTTGGCTACACCTTC. The entire variable domain, with the rest obtained from reference TRBV30 and TRBJ1-2, is as follows: SQTIHQWPATLVQPVGSPLSLECTVEGTSNPNLYWYRQAAGRGLQLLFYSVGIGQISSEVPQNLSASRPQDRQFILSSKKLLLSDSGFYLCAWGRPGHSQFGYTFGSGTRLTVV.

This clonotype was seen ten or more times. The V call is TRBV29-1, the J call TRBJ1-1, with D unclear. This CDR3 is built from 12 residues. Germline V gene lookup returns CDR1 SQVTM and CDR2 ANQGSEA. V gave up 4 bases and J gave up 3 bases, with 9 bases separating them. This CDR3 reads CSVVGRDTEAFF. CDR3 DNA sequence: TGCAGCGTTGTGGGTCGGGACACTGAAGCTTTCTTT.